These 9 T cell receptor beta chains came from one sample sequenced in a study of shared clonotypes between healthy human individuals. CD8 cells regarded as naive lacked CD45RO, were positively chosen for CCR7, and omitted terminally differentiated effector memory CD45RA+ cells. Profiling relied on immunoSEQ multiplex PCR, and the TCRdb table lists in-frame clones only, not all of them. The table records under 850,000 clones, nearly 95% of them present only once. Specimen: naive CD8+ T cells sorted from blood. The receptors were sampled from a man younger than 45 in good health.

The V gene is TRBV10-1, the J gene TRBJ2-1; D possibly matches TRBD1 or TRBD2 (5 bases each). The CDR3 runs 13 residues. The V and J ends lost 6 bases and 13 bases respectively, with 19 bases between them. CDR1 and CDR2 (germline): WNHNN, SYGVQD (reference sequence). CDR3 bases: TGCGCCAGCAGCGACACCACCGGGGACGATCAGTTCTTC. It specifies CASSDTTGDDQFF.

This chain joins TRBV7-8 and TRBJ2-7; maybe TRBD2 (7 bases). The CDR3 is made up of 15 amino acids. Trimming took 5 bases from V and 5 from J, leaving 19 bases between them. The germline V gene has CDR1 SGHVS and CDR2 FQNEAQ. CDR3 nucleotide sequence: TGTGCCAGCAGCGATAGGGGGGGACCGGACCACGAGCAGTACTTC. Protein product: CASSDRGGPDHEQYF.

For this clone: A far larger clone is only one base removed, so a read error is likely. The genes are TRBV9 and TRBJ2-7, with D perhaps TRBD1 or TRBD2 (6 bases each). This CDR3 is 13 amino acids long. Germline CDR1 and CDR2: SGDLS and YYNGEE. The CDR3 sequence is CASSREGGYGQYF. CDR3 nucleotide sequence: TGTGCCAGCTCCCGTGAGGGGGGCTACGGGCAGTACTTC.

The chain couples TRBV7-9 to TRBJ2-7; TRBD2 matches 7 bases. This CDR3 region has 15 residues. Germline V CDR1 and CDR2: SEHNR, FQNEAQ (reference sequence). The V segment lost 4 bases and the J segment 0 bases; nucleotides outside the gene matches: 6. CDR3 sequence: CASSSVAGYSYEQYF. As DNA, the CDR3 is TGTGCCAGCAGCTCGGTAGCGGGCTACTCCTACGAGCAGTACTTC.

This clone has just a few counts. The chain uses TRBV5-1 and TRBJ1-1; D is uncertain. CDR3 length equals 12 residues. The ends were cut back, 0 bases at V and 3 bases at J, with 3 bases in the middle. The germline gives CDR1 SGHRS, CDR2 YFSETQ. CDR3 bases: TGCGCCAGCAGCTTGGAGGACACTGAAGCTTTCTTT. This encodes CASSLEDTEAFF. Supplemented by reference TRBV5-1 and TRBJ1-1, the full variable domain reads KAGVTQTPRYLIKTRGQQVTLSCSPISGHRSVSWYQQTPGQGLQFLFEYFSETQRNKGNFPGRFSGRQFSNSRSEMNVSTLELGDSALYLCASSLEDTEAFFGQGTRLTVV.

The gene calls are TRBV11-2 and TRBJ2-7; TRBD2 agrees at 13 bases. The CDR3 is made up of 17 amino acids. Unmatched junction bases numbered 9, after V lost 6 bases and J lost 1 base. Germline V gene data show CDR1 as SGHAT and CDR2 as FQNNGV. CDR3 loop: CASSFGLAGEASYEQYF. DNA of the CDR3: TGTGCCAGCAGTTTTGGACTAGCGGGAGAGGCGTCCTACGAGCAGTACTTC.

The V gene is TRBV21-1, the J gene TRBJ2-7; the table assigns TRBD1, which was not confirmed against the DNA. TRBV21-1 is designated a pseudogene. This CDR3 is 16 amino acids long. The CDR3 reads CASSTLSDREGGEQYF. The DNA for the CDR3 is TGTGCCAGCAGCACACTATCGGACAGGGAAGGGGGCGAGCAGTACTTC.

Only one count was recorded for this clone. The chain carries TRBV27 and TRBJ2-7, with 11 bases that match TRBD2. CDR3 length equals 15 residues. CDR1 and CDR2 from the germline V gene are MNHEY and SMNVEV (reference sequence). J gave up 0 bases and V 6 bases, and 4 bases lay outside the gene matches. The CDR3 nucleotides are TGTGCCAGCAGGACAACTAGCGGGAGCTCCTACGAGCAGTACTTC. It specifies CASRTTSGSSYEQYF.

The J gene is TRBJ2-3, the V gene TRBV28, with D possibly being TRBD1 (6 bases). The CDR3 extends over 16 amino acids. Trimming removed 4 bases from V and 2 bases from J, with 16 bases in between. Germline V lookup: CDR1 MDHEN, CDR2 SYDVKM. The CDR3 loop is CASSSLQGIHTDTQYF. The CDR3 DNA reads as TGTGCCAGCAGTTCACTCCAGGGGATCCACACAGATACGCAGTATTTT. Looking up the rest from reference TRBV28 and TRBJ2-3 gives the full variable domain: DVKVTQSSRYLVKRTGEKVFLECVQDMDHENMFWYRQDPGLGLRLIYFSYDVKMKEKGDIPEGYSVSREKKERFSLILESASTNQTSMYLCASSSLQGIHTDTQYFGPGTRLTVL.